This T cell receptor (beta chain) emerged from a study of shared T cell receptors in the human thymus (dated by TCRdb to the early 2020s). Regarding the complete study: The study examined how the human thymus generates shared, self-reactive T-cell receptor alpha chains.

As for this clone: The clone's antigen remains unknown. Within one base of it there is no much larger clone, and no base qualities were kept.

Here V drops 4 bases and J drops 5 bases, and the junction holds 4 bases not matched to any gene. Reading from cysteine to phenylalanine, the CDR3 counts 15 amino acids. Only the CDR3 DNA stays, 45 bases, in frame from base 1. Reading the germline V gene gives CDR1 SNHLY and CDR2 FYNNEI. Library preparation was by the immunoSEQ multiplex PCR assay. TCRdb took over this immuneACCESS table, retaining in-frame rearrangements with V and J assigned. Such tables are incomplete; in checked studies, under half of the missing clones stem from an unresolved V gene, and the remainder is unexplained. The sample profile shows under 700,000 clones; about four fifths of them were found once. More than 0.01% of the sample is held by the ten biggest clonotypes. The same sample was also used in a study of human thymus T cells. The second source states: Donors were immunologically healthy infants undergoing open corrective cardiac surgery for congenital heart defects in Finland. Thymus tissue was obtained as surgical resects removed during corrective cardiac surgery. Both the thymic and the peripheral blood repertoires appeared to show biased V and J gene segment usage. The related research reported highly overlapping thymic TCR repertoires among unrelated individuals. The study characterized TCR alpha and beta repertoires from roughly 8 infant thymus samples and a few related peripheral blood samples. The cohort included six male and a couple of female infants, with donor ages spanning 7 to 244 days. After being mechanically released from the tissue, thymocytes were kept at -70 degrees C in pellets of roughly 8.5-34 million cells. Genomic DNA was extracted from frozen cell pellets with a QIAsymphony instrument. The immunoSEQ multiplex PCR assay was used to amplify the TCRB and TCRAD loci from a standardized quantity of quality-controlled genomic DNA. The amplicons spanned the V(D)J region and were long enough to cover the CDR3 and allow V and J genes to be identified. Through the commercial immunoSEQ service, the amplicons were sequenced on an Illumina platform. Primer bias and sequencing errors were corrected as previously described, and TCRAD and TCRB were defined on the basis of the IMGT database. The repertoires were analysed using immunoSEQ Analyzer 3.0 and VDJTools for basic statistics, V/J segment usage, diversity estimates, rarefaction and pairwise overlap. Diversity was estimated using the Chao1, ChaoE, Efron-Thisted, Shannon and inverse Simpson indices, and was also estimated on datasets down-sampled to the size of the smallest sample. For repertoire overlap, CDR3 nucleotide sequence, V gene and J gene had to match strictly, and clustering was done by Jaccard-based multidimensional scaling. On average, thymus samples yielded roughly 800,000 unique TCRB clonotypes, whereas blood samples yielded 70,000 to 100,000.

The chain was built from TRBV2 and TRBJ2-1; 11 central nucleotides agree with TRBD2. The sequencing sample was made of thymocytes. The TCR originated in a boy under two years old with a congenital heart defect. Donor details come from another sample of the same person, matched by shared clones. The CDR3: CASSGGTSGNNEQFF. The DNA is TGTGCCAGCAGTGGGGGGACTAGCGGTAACAATGAGCAGTTCTTC.